The rows below give T cell receptor beta chains drawn from one sample of a study of blood T cell repertoires in COVID-19. Assay used: immunoSEQ multiplex PCR; TCRdb lists only in-frame clones, some missing. The top ten clones hold 2.2% of a sample with some 250,000 clones, roughly 89% of them seen once. Sequencing was done on a sample of peripheral blood. These receptors originate from a man younger than 40 who had recovered from COVID-19. CDR3s include the opening cysteine and the closing phenylalanine or tryptophan. Fields, in order: V gene, clone size, J gene, D gene, CDR3 DNA, CDR3 protein. D genes are given only for firm matches. Only part of the rows carry a size: once, few, many, or a class if the clone is expanded.

TRBV19	-	TRBJ2-2	-	TGTGCCAGTAGTGCCAGGAACACCGGGGAGCTGTTTTTT	CASSARNTGELFF
TRBV10-3	-	TRBJ1-5	-	TGTGCCATCAGCTCATCCCCCGACACAAATCAGCCCCAGCATTTT	CAISSSPDTNQPQHF
TRBV19	-	TRBJ1-2	-	TGTGCCAGTAGTATAGTTCCGGGGAACTATGGCTACACCTTC	CASSIVPGNYGYTF
TRBV10-3	-	TRBJ2-7	-	TGTGCCATCAGTGACGGGCGGGCGTCCTCCTACGAGCAGTACTTC	CAISDGRASSYEQYF
TRBV5-4	-	TRBJ2-7	TRBD1	TGTGCCAGCAGCCACCAGACAGGGACGTCCTACGAGCAGTACTTC	CASSHQTGTSYEQYF
TRBV2	-	TRBJ2-7	-	TGTGCCAGCAGTCGCGGGGGGTCAGGGGGTGCCTACGAGCAGTACTTC	CASSRGGSGGAYEQYF
TRBV14	-	TRBJ2-3	-	TGTGCCAGCAGCCAAGGAGTCGGCAGGGGCAAGTATTTT	CASSQGVGRGKYF
TRBV19	-	TRBJ1-2	TRBD1	TGTGCCAGTAGTGTAAACAGGGGGCGCGAAGGCTACACCTTC	CASSVNRGREGYTF
TRBV7-2	-	TRBJ2-5	TRBD2	TGTGCCAGCACCCCCCGGGCTAGCGGTCAAGAGACCCAGTACTTC	CASTPRASGQETQYF
TRBV5-1	-	TRBJ1-1	-	TGCGCCAGCAGCAGAGGCTCCAGCCCGAACACTGAAGCTTTCTTT	CASSRGSSPNTEAFF
TRBV7-9	-	TRBJ1-2	-	TGTGCCAGCAGCTTAGCGCCGGGAGGTTCCTTC	CASSLAPGGSF
TRBV10-3	-	TRBJ1-3	-	TGTGCCATCAGTGCAGAGGGCCAGGGGTTAAACACCATATATTTT	CAISAEGQGLNTIYF
TRBV11-2	-	TRBJ2-5	TRBD2	TGTGCCAGCAGCAAGGGAGGGTATGAGACCCAGTACTTC	CASSKGGYETQYF
TRBV10-1	few	TRBJ2-3	-	TGCGCCAGCAGTGGGGGCCCAGATACGCAGTATTTT	CASSGGPDTQYF
TRBV23-1	-	TRBJ2-3	-	TGCGCCAGCACCGGGGAACCTCGGCCCCGGCGGTATTTT	CASTGEPRPRRYF
TRBV10-3	few	TRBJ2-7	-	TGTGCCGTCGCAACGGGGACACACTCCTACGAGCAGTACTTC	CAVATGTHSYEQYF
TRBV7-2	few	TRBJ2-3	TRBD1	TGTGCCAGCAGCCCCGGACAGGGGGGTCTAACGCAGTATTTT	CASSPGQGGLTQYF
TRBV12-5	-	TRBJ1-1	-	TGTGCTAGTGGTGAGCCGCAGGGAAGGAACACTGAAGCTTTCTTT	CASGEPQGRNTEAFF
TRBV6-2/TRBV6-3	-	TRBJ2-4	TRBD1	TGTGCCAGCAGTTACCTCCGGCAGGGGGCGAAAAACATTCAGTACTTC	CASSYLRQGAKNIQYF
TRBV12-3/TRBV12-4	-	TRBJ1-1	-	TGTGCCAGCAGTTTCAGGACTGAAGCTTTCTTT	CASSFRTEAFF
TRBV6-6	-	TRBJ1-4	-	TGTGCCAGCAATAGGGAGGGTGAAAAACTGTTTTTT	CASNREGEKLFF
TRBV2	once	TRBJ1-2	TRBD1	TGTGCCAGCCCTGGGACAGGGAGTTATGGCTACACCTTC	CASPGTGSYGYTF
TRBV27	few	TRBJ1-6	TRBD1	TGTGCCAGCAGTCCCGGGACAGGGCTCAATTCACCCCTCCACTTT	CASSPGTGLNSPLHF
TRBV2	many	TRBJ1-2	-	TGTGCCAGCAGTGTTGTCAGGTCTAACTATGGCTACACCTTC	CASSVVRSNYGYTF
TRBV6-5	-	TRBJ1-1	-	TGTGCCAGATACAGTAATAAAGGCACTGAAGCTTTCTTT	CARYSNKGTEAFF
TRBV5-1	-	TRBJ2-7	TRBD1	TGCGCCAGCAGCCAAAGCCGGGACAGGGGTTCCGAGCAGTACTTC	CASSQSRDRGSEQYF
TRBV7-6	-	TRBJ1-3	-	TGTGCCAGCAGCCCGGGGGGAGAGATTCGAAACACCATATATTTT	CASSPGGEIRNTIYF
TRBV11-3	few	TRBJ2-7	-	TGTGCCAGCAGCCCCCAGTCCCAGGGCGAGCAGTACTTC	CASSPQSQGEQYF
TRBV6-6	-	TRBJ1-2	TRBD1	TGTGCCAGCAGTACCGGGACAGGGAAATCCCTCTATGGCTACACCTTC	CASSTGTGKSLYGYTF
TRBV6-6	-	TRBJ2-3	TRBD2	TGTGCCAGCAGTTTGGAGGCTAGCGGGGGGCCAGATACGCAGTATTTT	CASSLEASGGPDTQYF
TRBV5-4	-	TRBJ2-1	TRBD2	TGTGCCAGCAGCTTGCTACTAGCGGGGGGCCACTATGAGCAGTTCTTC	CASSLLLAGGHYEQFF
TRBV12-5	-	TRBJ1-2	-	TGTGCTAGTGCCCTCCAAGGAGGGGACTATGGCTACACCTTC	CASALQGGDYGYTF
TRBV5-4	-	TRBJ2-5	TRBD2	TGTGCCAGCAGCTCCAATCCTCCTAGCGGATGGACTAGCCGGGAGACCCAGTACTTC	CASSSNPPSGWTSRETQYF
TRBV7-9	-	TRBJ1-1	-	TGTGCCAGCAGCCATACAACAGGGATCGATGGAACTGAAGCTTTCTTT	CASSHTTGIDGTEAFF
TRBV7-9	-	TRBJ1-2	-	TGTGCCAGCAGCCCCGGGCGGGGTAACTATGGCTACACCTTC	CASSPGRGNYGYTF
TRBV5-1	once	TRBJ2-7	TRBD2	TGCGCCAGCAGCTTCACTAGCGGGGGAACCTACGAGCAGTACTTC	CASSFTSGGTYEQYF
TRBV13	-	TRBJ1-3	TRBD1	TGTGCCAGCAGCTTAATCAGGGGGGTCCTTGATGCAGACTCTGGAAACACCATATATTTT	CASSLIRGVLDADSGNTIYF
TRBV5-6	-	TRBJ1-4	-	TGTGCCAGCAGCTTTAGAGGGAGTAATGAAAAACTGTTTTTT	CASSFRGSNEKLFF
TRBV27	-	TRBJ2-2	-	TGTGCCAGCAGCCTCCTAGGGGCGAACACCGGGGAGCTGTTTTTT	CASSLLGANTGELFF
TRBV19	few	TRBJ1-2	TRBD1	TGTGCCAGCCGGGACAGCCCACTCCGCTATGGCTACACCTTC	CASRDSPLRYGYTF
TRBV5-5	-	TRBJ1-1	-	TGTGCCAGCAGTTATTTATCTACAGGGTCCTTGAACACTGAAGCTTTCTTT	CASSYLSTGSLNTEAFF
TRBV4-2	-	TRBJ1-2	TRBD1	TGTGCCAGCAGCCAAGGGGACAGAGCTAACTATGGCTACACCTTC	CASSQGDRANYGYTF
TRBV28	once	TRBJ2-3	TRBD2	TGTGCCAGCAGTTGGGGGGGTCCCAAGGCAGATACGCAGTATTTT	CASSWGGPKADTQYF
TRBV27	-	TRBJ2-1	TRBD1	TGTGCCAGCAGTTTATTGGGGACAGGGGACTACAATGAGCAGTTCTTC	CASSLLGTGDYNEQFF
TRBV6-5	once	TRBJ2-4	TRBD1	TGTGCCAGCAGCTTCCGGGACAGGGGAAACATTCAGTACTTC	CASSFRDRGNIQYF
TRBV5-4	-	TRBJ2-3	TRBD1	TGTGCCAGCAGCTTTTCACAGGGGAACACAGATACGCAGTATTTT	CASSFSQGNTDTQYF
TRBV12-3/TRBV12-4	few	TRBJ1-2	-	TGTGCCAGCAGTAGCGGGACAACCTATGGCTACACCTTC	CASSSGTTYGYTF
TRBV28	-	TRBJ2-1	TRBD2	TGTGCCAGCAGTATCACCGGGACTATCACTTACAATGAGCAGTTCTTC	CASSITGTITYNEQFF
TRBV18	-	TRBJ2-7	-	TGTGCCAGCTCACCTCCCGCGGGGGCACTCTACGAGCAGTACTTC	CASSPPAGALYEQYF
TRBV6-2/TRBV6-3	-	TRBJ2-7	-	TGTGCCAGCAGTTGGGGGGGCCCCTCCTACGAGCAGTACTTC	CASSWGGPSYEQYF
TRBV5-6	-	TRBJ1-6	-	TGTGCCAGCAGCTTGGTAAGGGGCCTCCCCCTCCACTTT	CASSLVRGLPLHF
TRBV5-6	-	TRBJ1-2	-	TGTGCCAGCAGCCCTGATATGTGGAGAGGGGGTTATAATGGCTACACCTTC	CASSPDMWRGGYNGYTF
TRBV29-1	-	TRBJ1-2	-	TGCAGCGTTTGGAGGAACCGTAACTATGGCTACACCTTC	CSVWRNRNYGYTF
TRBV7-2	once	TRBJ2-5	-	TGTGCCAGCAGCTTTAAGGGGGAAGAGACCCAGTACTTC	CASSFKGEETQYF
TRBV12-3/TRBV12-4	-	TRBJ1-2	-	TGTGCCAGCTGCCTCCGCGGCTATGGCTACACCTTC	CASCLRGYGYTF
TRBV7-6	-	TRBJ2-1	-	TGTGCCAGCAGCTTCTCCCGGGAAGCGAATCCGTACAATGAGCAGTTCTTC	CASSFSREANPYNEQFF
TRBV7-2	-	TRBJ1-2	-	TGTGCCAGCAGCTTGGGGGGGAGGAACTATGGCTACACCTTC	CASSLGGRNYGYTF